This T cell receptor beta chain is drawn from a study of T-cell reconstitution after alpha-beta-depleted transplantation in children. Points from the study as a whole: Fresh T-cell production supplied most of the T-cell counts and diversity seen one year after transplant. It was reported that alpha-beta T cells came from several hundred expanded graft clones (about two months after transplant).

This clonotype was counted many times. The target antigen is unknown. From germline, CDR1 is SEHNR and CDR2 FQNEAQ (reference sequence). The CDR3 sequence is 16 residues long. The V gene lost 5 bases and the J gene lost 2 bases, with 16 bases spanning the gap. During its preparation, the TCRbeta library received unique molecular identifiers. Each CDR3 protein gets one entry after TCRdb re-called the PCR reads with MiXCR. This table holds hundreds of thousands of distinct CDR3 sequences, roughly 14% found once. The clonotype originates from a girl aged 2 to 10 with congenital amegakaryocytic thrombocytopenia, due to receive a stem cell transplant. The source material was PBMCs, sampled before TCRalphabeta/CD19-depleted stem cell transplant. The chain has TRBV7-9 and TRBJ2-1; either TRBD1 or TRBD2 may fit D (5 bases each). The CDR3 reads CASSHRGLPTYNEQFF. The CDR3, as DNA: TGTGCCAGCAGCCACCGGGGCCTACCCACCTACAATGAGCAGTTCTTC.